These T cell receptor beta chains were read from a single sample in a study of PD-1 blockade in classical Hodgkin lymphoma. Profiling relied on immunoSEQ multiplex PCR, and the TCRdb table lists in-frame clones only, not all of them. Found here are 90,000 to 100,000 clones, approximately 78% of them singletons; the top ten hold over 8%. The sequencing used peripheral blood mononuclear cells (PBMCs), collected before the fourth cycle of nivolumab. The source is a human donor with classical Hodgkin lymphoma. The CDR3 runs from the conserved cysteine through the conserved F or W. The D gene is left open where the match is weak. The size of a clone is reported for some rows only, either as once, few or many, or as a class for expanded clones.

cdr3_nt | cdr3_aa | clone_size | j_call | d_call | v_call
TGTGCCAGCAGCGCCCCGGACAGCCGAATTGTAGACATTCAGTACTTC | CASSAPDSRIVDIQYF | . | TRBJ2-4 | . | TRBV7-9
TGTGCCAGCAGCGCGAATCCGGGACAGGGAAATTACGAGCAGTACTTC | CASSANPGQGNYEQYF | . | TRBJ2-7 | TRBD1 | TRBV11-2
TGTGCCAGCAGGCGGAGCGGGAGATTCCCCGGGGAGCTGTTTTTT | CASRRSGRFPGELFF | once | TRBJ2-2 | TRBD2 | TRBV28
TGTGCCAGCAGCTACAGGGGGACTGAAGCTTTCTTT | CASSYRGTEAFF | . | TRBJ1-1 | TRBD1 | TRBV7-9
TGTGCCATCAGTGTCGGACAGGGGATTGACAATGAGCAGTTCTTC | CAISVGQGIDNEQFF | . | TRBJ2-1 | TRBD1 | TRBV10-3
TGTGCCAGCAGCTTAGCCCAGGGAAGGCAGAAACTGTTTTTT | CASSLAQGRQKLFF | . | TRBJ1-4 | . | TRBV7-9
TGTGCCAGCAATCGGGGCGGTACGCAGTATTTT | CASNRGGTQYF | . | TRBJ2-3 | . | TRBV11-2
TGTGCCAGTAGTCGTCAGGGTACCTACTATGGCTACACCTTC | CASSRQGTYYGYTF | few | TRBJ1-2 | . | TRBV19
TGTGCCAGTAAAAACAGGGAAAGGGGGCTCCAGCATTTT | CASKNRERGLQHF | . | TRBJ1-5 | TRBD1 | TRBV19
TGTGCCAGCAGTTACTCGATCGGGACAACGGGGAGGTACTTC | CASSYSIGTTGRYF | . | TRBJ2-5 | . | TRBV6-6
TGTGCCAGTAGTCTCCCAAGCGGAAGCACAGATACGCAGTATTTT | CASSLPSGSTDTQYF | . | TRBJ2-3 | . | TRBV19
TGTGCCAGCAGCTTAGCGGGACAGGGGAGCGAGACCCAGTACTTC | CASSLAGQGSETQYF | . | TRBJ2-5 | TRBD1 | TRBV7-7
TGTGCCAGCAGCTTAGGACAGGGTCAGCAGTACTTC | CASSLGQGQQYF | once | TRBJ2-7 | TRBD1 | TRBV11-2
TGTGCCATCAGTGGCCCCCGAACAGACTCCTCTGGAAACACCATATATTTT | CAISGPRTDSSGNTIYF | . | TRBJ1-3 | . | TRBV10-3
TGCGCCAGCAGCAAGGCGGACAGGCAAGAGACCCAGTACTTC | CASSKADRQETQYF | . | TRBJ2-5 | TRBD1 | TRBV4-3
TGTGCCAGCAGTTGGGAGCAGCTTTCCGACGAGCAGTACTTC | CASSWEQLSDEQYF | . | TRBJ2-7 | . | TRBV2
TGTGCCAGCAGCGTCCAAAGGACAGCCATGACCAGGTACAATGAGCAGTTCTTC | CASSVQRTAMTRYNEQFF | . | TRBJ2-1 | . | TRBV9
TGCGCCAGCAGCGAAGACAGCACTAATGAAAAACTGTTTTTT | CASSEDSTNEKLFF | . | TRBJ1-4 | . | TRBV5-1
TGTGCCAGCAGCGTAGAGGAAGAATCAGATACGCAGTATTTT | CASSVEEESDTQYF | . | TRBJ2-3 | . | TRBV9
TGTGCCAGCAGCCCCGAGACAGGGAGCTACGAGCAGTACTTC | CASSPETGSYEQYF | . | TRBJ2-7 | TRBD1 | TRBV11-2
TGTGCCAGCAGGCCCTGGGGGGGTGTCTATGGCTACACCTTC | CASRPWGGVYGYTF | . | TRBJ1-2 | . | TRBV9
TGTGCCAGCAGCCGTCTCCTCGGGGGTACTTATGGCTACACCTTC | CASSRLLGGTYGYTF | . | TRBJ1-2 | . | TRBV5-8
TGTGCCATCAGTGTAAACAGGGGAATTGATGGCTACACCTTC | CAISVNRGIDGYTF | many | TRBJ1-2 | TRBD1 | TRBV10-3
TGTGCCATCAGTAGACAGGGGGCGAACACTGAAGCTTTCTTT | CAISRQGANTEAFF | . | TRBJ1-1 | TRBD1 | TRBV10-3
TGTGCCAGCAGCTCCCTAGGGGGGGGCTACGAGCAGTACTTC | CASSSLGGGYEQYF | . | TRBJ2-7 | . | TRBV5-4
TGTGCCATCAGTGAGTACACTAGCGGGGGACGGCAGTATTTT | CAISEYTSGGRQYF | . | TRBJ2-3 | TRBD2 | TRBV10-3
TGTGCCAGCAGCCCAAGCGGGAGTAGACCCGGGGAGCTGTTTTTT | CASSPSGSRPGELFF | . | TRBJ2-2 | TRBD2 | TRBV28
TGTGCCAGCATTTACAAAACGGGGCAGGGTTCCATGGGGAACTATGGCTACACCTTC | CASIYKTGQGSMGNYGYTF | . | TRBJ1-2 | . | TRBV28
TGTGCCATCAGTGAAGGGGTCTGGGGAGGAGTCCAGCATTTT | CAISEGVWGGVQHF | once | TRBJ1-5 | . | TRBV10-3
TGTGCCAGCAGCCCGGGCCGGGGACAGGGCTATGGCTACACCTTC | CASSPGRGQGYGYTF | . | TRBJ1-2 | TRBD1 | TRBV11-3
TGTGCCAGCTCACCACCGGGACAGCCTAACTATGGCTACACCTTC | CASSPPGQPNYGYTF | once | TRBJ1-2 | TRBD1 | TRBV18
TGTGCCAGCAGCTTACGGGGGAAGGAGACCCAGTACTTC | CASSLRGKETQYF | . | TRBJ2-5 | . | TRBV11-3
TGCGCCAGCAGCTTTCTAGCGGGGGGCGTAAGAGAGACCCAGTACTTC | CASSFLAGGVRETQYF | . | TRBJ2-5 | TRBD2 | TRBV5-1
TGTGCCAGCAGTTACTTTAGTTCTAGCGGGAGCGAGCAGTACTTC | CASSYFSSSGSEQYF | . | TRBJ2-7 | TRBD2 | TRBV6-6
TGTGCCAGCACCCGGGGGCCGGGAGAGACCCAGTACTTC | CASTRGPGETQYF | . | TRBJ2-5 | . | TRBV6-6
TGTGCCAGCAGCCCCTGGACAGGCGTTAACTATGGCTACACCTTC | CASSPWTGVNYGYTF | . | TRBJ1-2 | TRBD1 | TRBV14
TGTGCCAGCTCACCACCGCGTACAGGGGGGGATACGCAGTATTTT | CASSPPRTGGDTQYF | . | TRBJ2-3 | TRBD1 | TRBV18
TGTGCCAGCAGCTTAGACAGGGACACAGATACGCAGTATTTT | CASSLDRDTDTQYF | . | TRBJ2-3 | . | TRBV7-7
TGTGCCAGTAGTCTCCCGACAGGGCTCTCTGGAAACACCATATATTTT | CASSLPTGLSGNTIYF | . | TRBJ1-3 | TRBD1 | TRBV19
TGTGCCAGCAGTTACGGCGGGAGCTCTAACTATGGCTACACCTTC | CASSYGGSSNYGYTF | . | TRBJ1-2 | . | TRBV6-5
TGTGCCAGCAGTTTAGGGGGACTTTCCTACAATGAGCAGTTCTTC | CASSLGGLSYNEQFF | . | TRBJ2-1 | . | TRBV28
TGCGCCAGCAGCCCGGGACTAGCGGGGGCGTTTACCGGGGAGCTGTTTTTT | CASSPGLAGAFTGELFF | . | TRBJ2-2 | TRBD2 | TRBV5-1
TGTGCCAGCAGTTACGCAGACCACTATGGCTACACCTTC | CASSYADHYGYTF | . | TRBJ1-2 | . | TRBV6-6
TGTGCCAGCAGTTTAGCTGGACTAGCGGGTGGTTACGAGCAGTACTTC | CASSLAGLAGGYEQYF | . | TRBJ2-7 | TRBD2 | TRBV28
TGTGCCATCAGTGGGGGGACAGGACAATTGAACACTGAAGCTTTCTTT | CAISGGTGQLNTEAFF | . | TRBJ1-1 | TRBD1 | TRBV10-3
TGTGCCAGCAGCTTAGGACTAGCAGCAGATACGCAGTATTTT | CASSLGLAADTQYF | . | TRBJ2-3 | TRBD2 | TRBV7-3
TGTGCCAGCAGCGAGGCTAGACCAAGCACAGATACGCAGTATTTT | CASSEARPSTDTQYF | . | TRBJ2-3 | . | TRBV14
TGTGCCAGCAGTTGGGGACTAGCGAGGGAGACCCAGTACTTC | CASSWGLARETQYF | . | TRBJ2-5 | TRBD2 | TRBV28
TGTGCCAGCAGTGAGGGGATACCCCTCGGCGAGCAGTACTTC | CASSEGIPLGEQYF | . | TRBJ2-7 | . | TRBV25-1
TGTGCCAGCAGCCAAGAGCAAGTGGGGACCCAGTACTTC | CASSQEQVGTQYF | . | TRBJ2-5 | . | TRBV4-2
TGTGCCAGTAGTAAGTCCGGCCTTAGACTCTTCTACGAGCAGTACTTC | CASSKSGLRLFYEQYF | few | TRBJ2-7 | . | TRBV19
TGTGCCAGCAGCCCTGGGACACCCTACAATCAGCCCCAGCATTTT | CASSPGTPYNQPQHF | . | TRBJ1-5 | . | TRBV9
TGTGCCAGCAGCTTCAGCTTAGGGCAAGCCACCGGGGAGCTGTTTTTT | CASSFSLGQATGELFF | few | TRBJ2-2 | . | TRBV7-2
TGTGCCAGCAGCTCCACTCCAACCCCACACAGGGCCGGGGAGCTGTTTTTT | CASSSTPTPHRAGELFF | once | TRBJ2-2 | . | TRBV7-2
TGTGCCAGCAGTTCGCCCTGGGACAGGGTGAGAGCTTTCTTT | CASSSPWDRVRAFF | . | TRBJ1-1 | TRBD1 | TRBV28
TGCGCCAGCAGCCAATATGGGCTGCGGGCGGAAAAACTGTTTTTT | CASSQYGLRAEKLFF | . | TRBJ1-4 | . | TRBV4-1
TGTGCTAGCAGCCCCGGGACAAGTCTCTACGAGCAGTACTTC | CASSPGTSLYEQYF | . | TRBJ2-7 | . | TRBV7-7
TGTGCCAGCAGCTTAGCGAGCGGGGCCCAAGAGACCCAGTACTTC | CASSLASGAQETQYF | . | TRBJ2-5 | TRBD2 | TRBV7-3
TGTGCCAGCAGCAGGGGGAGGAATCAGCCCCAGCATTTT | CASSRGRNQPQHF | . | TRBJ1-5 | TRBD1 | TRBV27
TGTGCCAGCTCGCCCCCTGGGGCGACAGGGGAAGAGACCCAGTACTTC | CASSPPGATGEETQYF | once | TRBJ2-5 | TRBD1 | TRBV18